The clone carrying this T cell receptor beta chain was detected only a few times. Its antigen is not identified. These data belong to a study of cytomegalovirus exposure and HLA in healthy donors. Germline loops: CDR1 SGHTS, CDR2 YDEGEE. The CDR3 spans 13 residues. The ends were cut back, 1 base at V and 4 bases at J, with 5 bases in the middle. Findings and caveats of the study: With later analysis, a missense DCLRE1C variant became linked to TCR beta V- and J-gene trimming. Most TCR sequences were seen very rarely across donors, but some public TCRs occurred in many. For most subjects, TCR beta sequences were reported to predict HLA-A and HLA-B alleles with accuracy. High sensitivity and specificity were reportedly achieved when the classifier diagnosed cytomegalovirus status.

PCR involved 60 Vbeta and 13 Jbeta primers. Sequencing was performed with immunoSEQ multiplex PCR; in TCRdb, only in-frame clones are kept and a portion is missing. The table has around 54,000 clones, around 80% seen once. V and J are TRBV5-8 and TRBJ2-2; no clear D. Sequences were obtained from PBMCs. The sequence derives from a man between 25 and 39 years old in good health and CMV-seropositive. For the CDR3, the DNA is TGTGCCAGCAGCTTGACAGTCACCGGGGAGCTGTTTTTT. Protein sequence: CASSLTVTGELFF.